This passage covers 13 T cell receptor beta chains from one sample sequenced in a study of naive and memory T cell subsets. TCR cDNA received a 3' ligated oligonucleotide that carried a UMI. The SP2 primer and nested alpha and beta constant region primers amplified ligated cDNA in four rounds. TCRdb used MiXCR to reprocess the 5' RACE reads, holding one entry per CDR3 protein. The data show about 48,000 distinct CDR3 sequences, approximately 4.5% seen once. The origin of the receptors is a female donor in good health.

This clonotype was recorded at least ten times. The DNA for the CDR3 is TGTGCCAGCAGCCAAGTGGCGGGACTTTCCTACAATGAGCAGTTCTTC. Its translation is CASSQVAGLSYNEQFF. The gene calls are TRBV4-2 and TRBJ2-1, with D possibly being TRBD2 (6 bases). The V end lost 1 base, the J end lost 1 base, and 11 bases lay between the germline ends. There are 16 residues in the CDR3. CDR1 is LGHNA and CDR2 is YNFKEQ in the germline V gene.

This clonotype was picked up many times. CDR3 residues: CASSFHNEQFF. Here the CDR3 DNA reads TGTGCCAGCAGCTTTCACAATGAGCAGTTCTTC. V gene TRBV7-2 combines with J gene TRBJ2-1, with D unresolved. CDR1 and CDR2 from the germline V gene are SGHTA and FQGNSA. V was cut by 3 bases and J by 5 bases, with 2 bases left in between. The length of the CDR3 is 11 residues.

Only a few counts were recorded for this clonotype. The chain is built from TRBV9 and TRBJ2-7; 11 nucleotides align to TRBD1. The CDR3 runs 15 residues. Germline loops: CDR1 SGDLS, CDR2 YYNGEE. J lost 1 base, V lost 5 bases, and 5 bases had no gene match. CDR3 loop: CASSYGTGGSYEQYF. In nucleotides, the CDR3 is TGTGCCAGCAGTTACGGGACAGGGGGTTCCTACGAGCAGTACTTC.

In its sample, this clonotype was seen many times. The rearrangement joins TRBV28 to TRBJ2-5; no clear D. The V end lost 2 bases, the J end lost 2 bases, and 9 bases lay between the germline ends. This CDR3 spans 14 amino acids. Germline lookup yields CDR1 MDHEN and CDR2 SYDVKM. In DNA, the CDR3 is TGTGCCAGCAGTTTAATACGACGACAAGAGACCCAGTACTTC. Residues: CASSLIRRQETQYF. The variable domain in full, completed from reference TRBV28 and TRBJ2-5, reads DVKVTQSSRYLVKRTGEKVFLECVQDMDHENMFWYRQDPGLGLRLIYFSYDVKMKEKGDIPEGYSVSREKKERFSLILESASTNQTSMYLCASSLIRRQETQYFGPGTRLLVL.

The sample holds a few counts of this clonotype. CDR3 nucleotide sequence: TGTGCCAGCAGCCCGAGGACTAGCGGGAGGTATGATACGCAGTATTTT. Amino acid sequence: CASSPRTSGRYDTQYF. The chain employs TRBV13 and TRBJ2-3; 14 bases map to TRBD2. The trim removed 5 bases at V and 6 bases at J, leaving 7 bases unmatched. This CDR3 has 16 residues. The V gene's germline CDR1 is PRHDT and CDR2 FYEKMQ (reference sequence).

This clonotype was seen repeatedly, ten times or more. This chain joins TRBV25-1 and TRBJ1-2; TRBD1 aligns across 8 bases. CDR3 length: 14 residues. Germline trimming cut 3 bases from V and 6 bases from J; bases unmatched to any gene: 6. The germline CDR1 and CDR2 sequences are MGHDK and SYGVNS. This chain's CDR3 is CASSDGQGQDGYTF. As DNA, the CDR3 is TGTGCCAGCAGTGATGGACAGGGACAGGATGGCTACACCTTC.

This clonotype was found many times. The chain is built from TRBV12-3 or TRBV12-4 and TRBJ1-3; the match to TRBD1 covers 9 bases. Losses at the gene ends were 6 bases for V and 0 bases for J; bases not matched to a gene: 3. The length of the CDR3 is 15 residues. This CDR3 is CASRGTGLSGNTIYF. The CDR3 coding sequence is TGTGCCAGCAGGGGGACAGGGCTCTCTGGAAACACCATATATTTT.

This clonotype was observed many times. The CDR3 loop reads CNSLALGADTQYF. CDR3 in DNA: TGCAACTCACTAGCGTTGGGGGCAGATACGCAGTATTTT. J is TRBJ2-3 and V is TRBV29-1, with 7 bases identical to TRBD2. From germline, CDR1 is SQVTM and CDR2 ANQGSEA. The CDR3 loop spans 13 amino acids.

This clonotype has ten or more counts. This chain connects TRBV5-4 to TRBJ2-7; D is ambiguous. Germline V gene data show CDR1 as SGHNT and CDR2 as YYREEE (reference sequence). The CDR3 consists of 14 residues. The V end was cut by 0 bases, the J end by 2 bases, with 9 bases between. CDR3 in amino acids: CASSLDIFTYEQYF. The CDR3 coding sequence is TGTGCCAGCAGCTTGGACATTTTTACCTACGAGCAGTACTTC. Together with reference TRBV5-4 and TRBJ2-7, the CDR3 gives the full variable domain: ETGVTQSPTHLIKTRGQQVTLRCSSQSGHNTVSWYQQALGQGPQFIFQYYREEENGRGNFPPRFSGLQFPNYSSELNVNALELDDSALYLCASSLDIFTYEQYFGPGTRLTVT.

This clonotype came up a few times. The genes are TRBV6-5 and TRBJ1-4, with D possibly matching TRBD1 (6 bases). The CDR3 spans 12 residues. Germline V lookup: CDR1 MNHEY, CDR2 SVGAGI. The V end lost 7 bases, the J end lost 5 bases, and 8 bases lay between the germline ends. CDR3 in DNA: TGTGCCAGCAAAGACAGGAATGAAAAACTGTTTTTT. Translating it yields CASKDRNEKLFF.

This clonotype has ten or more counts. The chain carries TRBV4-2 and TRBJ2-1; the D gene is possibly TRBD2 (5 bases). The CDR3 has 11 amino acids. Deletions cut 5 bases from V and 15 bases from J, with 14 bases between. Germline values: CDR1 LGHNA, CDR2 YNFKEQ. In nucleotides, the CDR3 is TGTGCCAGCAGCGCAGGAGGTCTCCTGTTCTTC. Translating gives CASSAGGLLFF.

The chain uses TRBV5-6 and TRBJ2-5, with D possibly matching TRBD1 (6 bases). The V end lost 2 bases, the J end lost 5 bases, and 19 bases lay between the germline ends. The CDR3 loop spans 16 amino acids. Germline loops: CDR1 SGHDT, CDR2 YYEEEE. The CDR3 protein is CASSLGNRARWETQYF. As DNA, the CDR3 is TGTGCCAGCAGCTTAGGGAACAGGGCGCGATGGGAGACCCAGTACTTC.

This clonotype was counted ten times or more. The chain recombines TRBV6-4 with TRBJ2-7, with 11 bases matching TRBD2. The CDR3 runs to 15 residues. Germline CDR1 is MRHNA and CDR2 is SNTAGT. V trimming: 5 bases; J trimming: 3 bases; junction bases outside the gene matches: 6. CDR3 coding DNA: TGTGCCAGCAGTCCTATAGCGGGAGGGTACTACGAGCAGTACTTC. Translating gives CASSPIAGGYYEQYF.